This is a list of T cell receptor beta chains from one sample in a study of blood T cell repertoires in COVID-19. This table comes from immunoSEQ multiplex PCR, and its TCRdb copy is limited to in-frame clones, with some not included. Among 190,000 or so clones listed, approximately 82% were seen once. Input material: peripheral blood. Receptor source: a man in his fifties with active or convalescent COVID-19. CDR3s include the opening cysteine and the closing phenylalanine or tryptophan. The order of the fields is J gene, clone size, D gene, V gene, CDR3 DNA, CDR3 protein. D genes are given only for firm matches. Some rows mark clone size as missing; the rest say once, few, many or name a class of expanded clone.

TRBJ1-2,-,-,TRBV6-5,TGTGCCACCGCGGGAGCGGCAGGGGCGAGATATGGCTACACCTTC,CATAGAAGARYGYTF
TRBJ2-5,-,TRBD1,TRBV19,TGTGCCAGTAGTATAGAGAGGGGGCGAGGTGTGAAGACCCAGTACTTC,CASSIERGRGVKTQYF
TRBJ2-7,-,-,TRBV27,TGTGCCAGCAGTTTTACCGGCTACGAGCAGTACTTC,CASSFTGYEQYF
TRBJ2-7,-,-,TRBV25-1,TGTGCCAGCCGGAGGGCCGGCAGCTCCTACGAGCAGTACTTC,CASRRAGSSYEQYF
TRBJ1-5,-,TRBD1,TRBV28,TGTGCCAGCTCTGGGGACAGGGCACGGCAGCCCCAGCATTTT,CASSGDRARQPQHF
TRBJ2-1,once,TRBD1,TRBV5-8,TGTGCCAGCAGCTTGGGGCCGGACAGGGCCTACAATGAGCAGTTCTTC,CASSLGPDRAYNEQFF
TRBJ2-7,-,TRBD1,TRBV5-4,TGTGCCAGCAGCCGAACAGGGGGGCCATCCTACGAGCAGTACTTC,CASSRTGGPSYEQYF
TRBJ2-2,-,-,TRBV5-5,TGTGCCAGCAGCTTGGATACAGGAGTGAACACCGGGGAGCTGTTTTTT,CASSLDTGVNTGELFF
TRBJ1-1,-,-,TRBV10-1,TGCGCCAGCAGTCGGGACATCATGAACACTGAAGCTTTCTTT,CASSRDIMNTEAFF
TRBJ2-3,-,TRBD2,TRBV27,TGTGCCAGTCACCGGGTGACTAGCGGTATAGATACGCAGTATTTT,CASHRVTSGIDTQYF
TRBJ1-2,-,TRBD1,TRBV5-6,TGTGCCAGCAGCCGGGACAGAACTAACTATGGCTACACCTTC,CASSRDRTNYGYTF
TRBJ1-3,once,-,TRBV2,TGTGCCAGCAGCCTAGACTCTGGAAACACCATATATTTT,CASSLDSGNTIYF
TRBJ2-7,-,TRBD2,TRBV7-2,TGTGCCAGCAGCCCACCGGGACTAGTCTACGAGCAGTACTTC,CASSPPGLVYEQYF
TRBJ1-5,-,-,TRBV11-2,TGTGCCAGCAGCTTAGAGGACAGTTCGGGTGTGCCCCAGCATTTT,CASSLEDSSGVPQHF
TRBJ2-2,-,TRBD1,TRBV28,TGTGCCAGCAGCTACCACAGGGGGCTGTACACCGGGGAGCTGTTTTTT,CASSYHRGLYTGELFF
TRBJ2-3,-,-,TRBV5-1,TGCGCCAGCAGCTTGTGGGACTCCTCTTTCACAGATACGCAGTATTTT,CASSLWDSSFTDTQYF
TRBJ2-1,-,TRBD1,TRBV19,TGTGCCAGTAGTATAGGGGACAGGCCCTACAATGAGCAGTTCTTC,CASSIGDRPYNEQFF
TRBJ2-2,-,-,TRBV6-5,TGTGCCAGCAGTTATCGACTAGTGAACACCGGGGAGCTGTTTTTT,CASSYRLVNTGELFF
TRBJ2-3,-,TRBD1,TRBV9,TGTGCCAGCAGCCTGCCCGGGACAGGGTTCGGAGATACGCAGTATTTT,CASSLPGTGFGDTQYF
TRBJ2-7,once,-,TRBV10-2,TGCGCCAGCAGTGAAGGGGCGGGGAGCTACGAGCAGTACTTC,CASSEGAGSYEQYF
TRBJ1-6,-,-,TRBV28,TGTGCCAGCAGAACGGGGGGGGTTAATTCACCCCTCCACTTT,CASRTGGVNSPLHF
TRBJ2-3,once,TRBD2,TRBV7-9,TGTGCCAGCAGTCCGACTAGCGGGGGCACAGATACGCAGTATTTT,CASSPTSGGTDTQYF
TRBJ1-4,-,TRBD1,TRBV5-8,TGTGCCAGCAGCTTAGCTCAAGGACAGGGCAAACTGTTTTTT,CASSLAQGQGKLFF